Listed below are T cell receptor beta chains from one sample, sequenced in a study of sequential checkpoint blockade in melanoma. Measured with immunoSEQ multiplex PCR; TCRdb has only the in-frame clones, and not every one. The sample has 15,000 to 20,000 clones, around two thirds seen once. Sample: CD8+ T cells sorted from blood (inferred from file names), taken from a patient given nivolumab and ipilimumab in sequence. Every receptor here comes from a human donor with melanoma. CDR3s include the opening cysteine and the closing phenylalanine or tryptophan. The D gene is left open where the match is weak. Clone sizes are given selectively: once, few, many, or a class where the clone is expanded.

cdr3_nt,cdr3_aa,d_call,clone_size,v_call,j_call
TGTGCCAGCAGCGTAGCCGGTAGCGCGGCCGGTGAGCAGTTCTTC,CASSVAGSAAGEQFF,.,few,TRBV7-3,TRBJ2-1
TGTGCCAGCAGCTCTAGGCCCTCCGGGGAGCTGTTTTTT,CASSSRPSGELFF,.,.,TRBV5-4,TRBJ2-2
TGTGCCACCAGCAGAGATCGGGGAGGGGGCACTGAAGCTTTCTTT,CATSRDRGGGTEAFF,.,.,TRBV15,TRBJ1-1
TGTGCCAGCATTCGACGGGGGGGGGAAGCTTTCTTT,CASIRRGGEAFF,.,few,TRBV6-1,TRBJ1-1
TGTGCCAGCAGCTGGGGGGACGGTCCTACGCAGTATTTT,CASSWGDGPTQYF,.,.,TRBV5-4,TRBJ2-3
TGTGCCAGCAGCACAGGCGGTACTCGTAATGGCTACACCTTC,CASSTGGTRNGYTF,.,few,TRBV7-9,TRBJ1-2
TGTGCCAGCAGTCCCACTGGTCTAGCGGGGGGAATCACAGATACGCAGTATTTT,CASSPTGLAGGITDTQYF,TRBD2,.,TRBV28,TRBJ2-3
TGCGCCAGCAGCGAATGGACTAGCGGGGGCCTATACCAAGAGACCCAGTACTTC,CASSEWTSGGLYQETQYF,TRBD2,.,TRBV5-1,TRBJ2-5
TGTGCCAGCAGCGTAGCGGGGGCCGGGGGGGAGACCCAGTACTTC,CASSVAGAGGETQYF,.,.,TRBV9,TRBJ2-5
TGTGCCAGCAGCCTTTCGTCCTATGGCTACACCTTC,CASSLSSYGYTF,.,once,TRBV11-2,TRBJ1-2
TGTGCCAGCAGGGAGTACCAAGAGACCCAGTACTTC,CASREYQETQYF,.,.,TRBV6-6,TRBJ2-5
TGTGCCAGCAGCACGCGGACAGGAACGGGGACTGAAGCTTTCTTT,CASSTRTGTGTEAFF,TRBD1,.,TRBV9,TRBJ1-1
TGTGCCAGCAGCTCACAGGGGGCAACTAATGAAAAACTGTTTTTT,CASSSQGATNEKLFF,TRBD1,.,TRBV7-9,TRBJ1-4
TGTGCCAGCAGTTTCGGGTATACTGAAGCTTTCTTT,CASSFGYTEAFF,.,.,TRBV28,TRBJ1-1
TGTGCCAGCAGCTCCCGACAGGGTAACAATCAGCCCCAGCATTTT,CASSSRQGNNQPQHF,TRBD1,.,TRBV5-1,TRBJ1-5
TGTGCCAGCGGCGGAAGTCTATATGGCTACACCTTC,CASGGSLYGYTF,.,.,TRBV5-3,TRBJ1-2
TGCGCCAGCAGCTACTACATCCTCCCAGGGCGAGCTTTCTTT,CASSYYILPGRAFF,.,medium-sized,TRBV5-1,TRBJ1-1
TGTGCCAGCAGTTTATCGATCCAGGGAAAAGAGCAGTACTTC,CASSLSIQGKEQYF,.,.,TRBV27,TRBJ2-7
TGTGCCAGCAGCCTGTGGGGGGAGTCCGAAGCTTTCTTT,CASSLWGESEAFF,.,.,TRBV7-2,TRBJ1-1
TGCGCCAGCCTGACGGGGGGCTTGGATGAGCAGTTCTTC,CASLTGGLDEQFF,.,.,TRBV10-2,TRBJ2-1
TGTGCCAGCAGCCCTAGCGGGTCAGCCTACAATGAGCAGTTCTTC,CASSPSGSAYNEQFF,TRBD2,.,TRBV5-6,TRBJ2-1
TGTGCCAGCAGCTACGGAATCTCTAGTATGGACACCATATATTTT,CASSYGISSMDTIYF,.,.,TRBV27,TRBJ1-3
TGTGCCAGCAGTCCCCCGTATGCGAACACCGGGGAGCTGTTTTTT,CASSPPYANTGELFF,.,.,TRBV6-5,TRBJ2-2
TGTGCCAGCAGCGGGGGGACAGGTTCGACAGAGACCCAGTACTTC,CASSGGTGSTETQYF,TRBD1,.,TRBV5-6,TRBJ2-5
TGCGCCAGCAGCCAAGGACAGGGACATCAGCCCCAGCATTTT,CASSQGQGHQPQHF,TRBD1,.,TRBV4-3,TRBJ1-5